Listed here are 14 T cell receptor beta chains from one sample, sequenced in a study of blood T cell repertoires in COVID-19. Sequenced by immunoSEQ multiplex PCR; TCRdb stores in-frame clones only, minus some. The sample includes tens of thousands of clones, about 93% of them seen just once. Sequenced input: peripheral blood. The receptors originated from a human donor in a cohort sampled during active COVID-19.

This chain joins TRBV20-1 and TRBJ2-7; D is uncertain. With 1 base removed from V and 6 bases from J, the gap between germline ends came to 7 bases. Germline-derived CDR1 and CDR2 are DFQATT and SNEGSKA (reference sequence). The CDR3 is made up of 11 amino acids. The CDR3 DNA reads TGCAGTGCTAGAGTCGGAGCCGAGCAGTACTTC. Protein product: CSARVGAEQYF.

The V and J genes are TRBV24-1 and TRBJ2-6; 7 positions agree with TRBD1. The CDR3 extends over 17 amino acids. CDR1 is KGHDR, CDR2 SFDVKD, per germline. The J segment lost 2 bases and the V segment lost 5 bases, leaving 8 bases of the junction unmatched. The CDR3 DNA reads TGTGCCACCAGTGTGGGCAGGGGGTTACCTGGGGCCAACGTCCTGACTTTC. Translating gives CATSVGRGLPGANVLTF.

This clone was seen just once. The J gene is TRBJ1-5, the V gene TRBV15; TRBD1 matches 9 bases. The V and J ends lost 0 bases and 1 base, in that order; junction bases with no gene match: 7. CDR3 length: 18 amino acids. In germline, CDR1 is LNHNV, CDR2 YYDKDF (reference sequence). This CDR3 is CATSRDLRTGVSNQPQHF. The CDR3 DNA is TGTGCCACCAGCAGAGATCTAAGGACAGGGGTAAGCAATCAGCCCCAGCATTTT. The full variable domain, completed using reference TRBV15 and TRBJ1-5, is DAMVIQNPRYQVTQFGKPVTLSCSQTLNHNVMYWYQQKSSQAPKLLFHYYDKDFNNEADTPDNFQSRRPNTSFCFLDIRSPGLGDTAMYLCATSRDLRTGVSNQPQHFGDGTRLSIL.

In its sample, this clone was seen once. V usage is TRBV7-9 and J usage is TRBJ1-2, with D maybe TRBD1 (5 bases). V lost 6 bases, J lost 5 bases, and 7 bases lay in between. The CDR3 has 11 amino acids. Germline lookup yields CDR1 SEHNR and CDR2 FQNEAQ (reference sequence). Here the CDR3 DNA reads TGTGCCAGCAGTGGGGGGTATGGCTACACCTTC. As protein: CASSGGYGYTF.

This chain links TRBV4-3 with TRBJ2-7; 8 bases align to TRBD1. Germline V gives CDR1 LGHNA, CDR2 YSLEER. The ends lost 0 bases at V and 2 bases at J; junction bases unmatched: 6. This CDR3 contains 16 residues. DNA of the CDR3: TGCGCCAGCAGCCAAGATCGGGGGACAGGTCCCTACGAGCAGTACTTC. As protein: CASSQDRGTGPYEQYF.

J is TRBJ2-7 and V is TRBV19; D perhaps matches TRBD1 (6 bases). V was clipped by 4 bases and J by 6 bases, with 22 bases between them. CDR3 length equals 16 residues. Germline CDR1 is LNHDA and CDR2 is SQIVND (reference sequence). The CDR3 sequence is CASSTDAPGAGFEQYF. The CDR3 DNA reads TGTGCCAGTAGTACCGACGCACCAGGGGCGGGTTTCGAGCAGTACTTC. The variable domain in full, completed from reference TRBV19 and TRBJ2-7, reads DGGITQSPKYLFRKEGQNVTLSCEQNLNHDAMYWYRQDPGQGLRLIYYSQIVNDFQKGDIAEGYSVSREKKESFPLTVTSAQKNPTAFYLCASSTDAPGAGFEQYFGPGTRLTVT.

This clone was detected only a few times. This rearrangement joins TRBV11-2 to TRBJ1-1; 7 bases fit TRBD1. The CDR3 is made up of 14 amino acids. The germline V gene encodes CDR1 SGHAT and CDR2 FQNNGV. J lost 1 base, V lost 7 bases, and 6 bases had no gene match. CDR3 bases: TGTGCCAGCACCAGGACAGGATCGAACACTGAAGCTTTCTTT. It encodes CASTRTGSNTEAFF. Together with reference TRBV11-2 and TRBJ1-1, the CDR3 gives the full variable domain: EAGVAQSPRYKIIEKRQSVAFWCNPISGHATLYWYQQILGQGPKLLIQFQNNGVVDDSQLPKDRFSAERLKGVDSTLKIQPAKLEDSAVYLCASTRTGSNTEAFFGQGTRLTVV.

This clone has just one count. The chain recombines TRBV25-1 with TRBJ2-1; possibly TRBD2 for D (6 bases). V lost 4 bases and J lost 0, with 10 bases in between. The CDR3 is 15 amino acids. Germline V gene sequence: CDR1 MGHDK, CDR2 SYGVNS. CDR3 DNA: TGTGCCAGCAGTGTGAATAGCGGCTCCTACAATGAGCAGTTCTTC. This encodes CASSVNSGSYNEQFF.

The chain joins TRBV27 to TRBJ1-5, with a tentative D call TRBD1 (5 bases). V lost 2 bases to trimming and J lost 2 bases, with 16 bases between them. Per the germline V gene, CDR1 is MNHEY and CDR2 is SMNVEV (reference sequence). The CDR3 is made up of 17 amino acids. This CDR3 reads CASSLRADGGGNQPQHF. As DNA, the CDR3 is TGTGCCAGCAGTTTACGGGCTGACGGGGGGGGCAATCAGCCCCAGCATTTT.

The CDR3 DNA is TGTGCCAGCAGCCCCGACAGGAGCTCCTACGAGCAGTACTTC. Protein sequence: CASSPDRSSYEQYF. This chain links TRBV6-5 with TRBJ2-7; TRBD1 is a possible D gene (6 bases). Germline lookup yields CDR1 MNHEY and CDR2 SVGAGI. This CDR3 has 14 residues. V was pared by 6 bases and J by 0 bases, with 12 bases between.

The V call is TRBV4-1, the J call TRBJ2-7; D unresolved. V dropped 1 base and J dropped 2 bases, with 6 bases sitting between them. The CDR3 covers 13 residues. Germline assignment: CDR1 MGHRA and CDR2 YSYEKL. The DNA for the CDR3 is TGCGCCAGCAGCCAAGGGCGGACCTACGAGCAGTACTTC. Translating gives CASSQGRTYEQYF.

The rearrangement links TRBV25-1 to TRBJ1-1, with TRBD1 matching 8 bases. Per germline, CDR1 MGHDK and CDR2 SYGVNS. The CDR3 length is 16 residues. V shed 1 base, J shed 0 bases, and the junction held 4 bases outside the gene matches. The CDR3 region is CASSESGQALNTEAFF. The CDR3, as DNA: TGTGCCAGCAGTGAATCGGGACAGGCCTTGAACACTGAAGCTTTCTTT.

This chain joins TRBV20-1 and TRBJ1-1; D possibly corresponds to TRBD1 (6 bases). V dropped 3 bases and J dropped 1 base, with 12 bases sitting between them. Germline lookup yields CDR1 DFQATT and CDR2 SNEGSKA (reference sequence). There are 14 residues in the CDR3. The CDR3 DNA is TGCAGTGCTAGTGAGGCCAGGGGGAACACTGAAGCTTTCTTT. Translation gives CSASEARGNTEAFF.

The chain recombines TRBV5-6 with TRBJ1-5; 8 nucleotides line up with TRBD1. The V segment lost 2 bases and the J segment 7 bases; nucleotides outside the gene matches: 5. CDR1 and CDR2 (germline): SGHDT, YYEEEE. The CDR3 spans 14 residues. The CDR3 sequence: CASSLSGGGQPQHF. For the CDR3, the DNA is TGTGCCAGCAGCTTATCAGGGGGCGGACAGCCCCAGCATTTT.